Sequencing of this TCR beta chain was carried out in a study of regulatory T cells in long-lasting Graves disease. Overall study results and limits: Authors noted too few samples as a limitation.

With iRepertoire HTBI primers and Arm-PCR of CDR3 regions, TCR beta libraries were built. Using its own MiXCR run on the multiplex PCR reads, TCRdb lists one record per CDR3 protein. Of 350,000 to 450,000 distinct CDR3 sequences detected, approximately 15% appear once; the ten largest clones hold under 9%. This clonotype has a count of ten or more. Its specificity is unknown. Time point defined: newly diagnosed GD, antithyroid drugs for less than 3 months. The TCR library was made from RNA extracted from PBMCs. American Thyroid Association guidelines served as the basis for diagnosing Graves' disease. CDR1 is SQVTM and CDR2 is ANQGSEA in the germline V gene. This CDR3 comprises 15 residues. V lost 5 bases and J lost 4; bases outside the gene matches: 10. The sample also formed part of further work on T cells in Graves' hyperthyroidism and ophthalmopathy. According to that study: Ophthalmopathy onset followed model prediction by a median roughly six months.

The TCR comes from a woman between 40 and 55 years old with Graves disease. The chain employs TRBV29-1 and TRBJ1-3; 8 nucleotides match TRBD1. The source was peripheral blood mononuclear cells (PBMCs), collected at new diagnosis, from a patient treated with antithyroid drugs. CDR3 region: CSVSIGRTGGNTIYF. The CDR3 nucleotides read TGCAGCGTTTCTATCGGTCGGACAGGGGGAAACACCATATATTTT.